The 12 T cell receptor beta chains below come from one sample, sequenced in a study of T cells in Graves' hyperthyroidism and ophthalmopathy. From RNA transcripts, TCR beta CDR3 regions were amplified. HTBI primers were employed in a first-round RT-PCR of the TCR CDR3. One entry per CDR3 protein, called by TCRdb with MiXCR from the multiplex PCR reads. The data contain 250,000 to 300,000 distinct CDR3 sequences, roughly 15% of them singletons. The specimen sequenced was blood. The receptors originated from a woman aged 40 to 49 with Graves' hyperthyroidism that later progressed to Graves' ophthalmopathy.

In regard to this clonotype: Just one base apart from a much larger clone, this may be a read error. The chain carries TRBV3-1 and TRBJ1-3; no reliable D call. This CDR3 spans 13 amino acids. From germline, CDR1 is LGHDT and CDR2 YNNKEL (reference sequence). This CDR3 reads CASSQSTGITIYF. The CDR3 nucleotides are TGTGCCAGCAGCCAGAGTACTGGAATCACCATATATTTT. The whole variable domain, remainder taken from reference TRBV3-1 and TRBJ1-3, is DTAVSQTPKYLVTQMGNDKSIKCEQNLGHDTMYWYKQDSKKFLKIMFSYNNKELIINETVPNRFSPKSPDKAHLNLHINSLELGDSAVYFCASSQSTGITIYFGEGSWLTVV.

The sample holds many counts of this clonotype. The chain uses TRBV19 and TRBJ2-7, with a weak D call TRBD1 (6 bases). Trimming pared 4 bases from V and 0 bases from J, leaving 10 bases between. Germline V gene lookup returns CDR1 LNHDA and CDR2 SQIVND (reference sequence). This CDR3 comprises 14 residues. The DNA for the CDR3 is TGTGCCAGTAGTACCGGGACACCCTCCTACGAGCAGTACTTC. Translated, it gives CASSTGTPSYEQYF.

The J gene is TRBJ2-2, the V gene TRBV7-9; D is unresolved. The ends were cut back, 5 bases at V and 2 bases at J, with 12 bases in the middle. Germline-derived CDR1 and CDR2 are SEHNR and FQNEAQ (reference sequence). The CDR3 has 15 residues. The CDR3 sequence: CASSPQSSNTGELFF. CDR3 nucleotide sequence: TGTGCCAGCAGCCCTCAGTCATCCAACACCGGGGAGCTGTTTTTT.

This clonotype has ten or more counts. The CDR3 nucleotides are TGTGCCTGGAGTTTCTTTTGGACTGAAGCTTTCTTT. Its protein product is CAWSFFWTEAFF. The chain has TRBV30 and TRBJ1-1; D not certain. The ends were cut back, 2 bases at V and 5 bases at J, with 9 bases in the middle. Germline-derived CDR1 and CDR2 are GTSNPN and SVGIG (reference sequence). The CDR3 runs 12 residues.

In this sample, this clonotype turned up many times. J is TRBJ1-1 and V is TRBV7-9; possibly TRBD1 for D (6 bases). Trimming left V 5 bases short and J 0 bases short, with 10 bases between. CDR3 size: 14 residues. Germline lookup yields CDR1 SEHNR and CDR2 FQNEAQ (reference sequence). CDR3 amino acids: CASSHQGLNTEAFF. For the CDR3, the DNA is TGTGCCAGCAGCCACCAGGGGCTGAACACTGAAGCTTTCTTT.

This chain uses TRBV5-1 with TRBJ1-2; D perhaps matches TRBD1 (5 bases). Trimming removed 2 bases from V and 4 bases from J, with 12 bases in between. The CDR3 is made up of 14 amino acids. Germline assignment: CDR1 SGHRS and CDR2 YFSETQ. The CDR3 region is CASSFGTGVYGYTF. The CDR3 bases are TGCGCCAGCAGCTTTGGGACGGGCGTCTATGGCTACACCTTC.

This clonotype was counted at least ten times. One base away lies a much larger clone, so this may be a sequencing read error. The V gene is TRBV24-1, the J gene TRBJ1-1; the D is unclear. This CDR3 comprises 12 residues. Germline CDR1 reads KGHDR; CDR2 reads SFDVKD. CDR3 nucleotides: TGTGCAACCGACACACACGATCTCGAAGCTTTCTTT. It codes for CATDTHDLEAFF.

Comment on this clonotype: A much larger clone differs by one base, so this may be a read error. The J gene is TRBJ2-7, the V gene TRBV20-1, with D possibly matching TRBD2 (6 bases). The J call is uncertain, as TRBJ2-1 better fits the DNA end. Looked up from germline, CDR1 is DFQATT and CDR2 is SNEGSKA (reference sequence). The CDR3 spans 13 residues. The CDR3 bases are TGCAGTGCTAGATCTAGCGCATTCTACGAGCAGTTCTTC. Translated, it gives CSARSSAFYEQFF.

The sample holds a few counts of this clonotype. The rearrangement uses TRBV6-1 and TRBJ1-6; TRBD1 agrees at 7 bases. The CDR3 length is 12 residues. Germline CDR1 MNHNS, CDR2 SASEGT. The chain's CDR3 is CAGGGGDSPLHF. DNA of the CDR3: TGTGCGGGGGGAGGGGGCGATTCACCCCTCCACTTT.

There are many counts of this clonotype. This rearrangement joins TRBV10-3 to TRBJ1-2; possibly TRBD1 for D (6 bases). The germline CDR1 and CDR2 sequences are ENHRY and SYGVKD. CDR3 length equals 12 residues. Trimming stripped 5 bases from V and 6 bases from J, with 10 bases between. CDR3 nucleotide sequence: TGTGCCATCAGTCCGGGGGGCGATGGCTACACCTTC. Translating it yields CAISPGGDGYTF.

This clonotype was detected many times. The rearrangement joins TRBV7-9 to TRBJ2-2; D is uncertain. The CDR3 spans 15 residues. Trimming removed 5 bases from V and 0 bases from J, with 10 bases in between. Germline CDR1 is SEHNR and CDR2 is FQNEAQ (reference sequence). CDR3 nucleotides: TGTGCCAGCAGCCCGCGGACCCCGAACACCGGGGAGCTGTTTTTT. As protein: CASSPRTPNTGELFF.

This clonotype was detected many times. V and J are TRBV5-1 and TRBJ1-6; D possibly corresponds to TRBD1 (5 bases). The CDR3 contains 17 residues. Trimming pared 0 bases from V and 3 bases from J, leaving 13 bases between. The germline V gene has CDR1 SGHRS and CDR2 YFSETQ. CDR3 DNA: TGCGCCAGCAGCTTGGAAGTGGGGCCTTACTATAATTCACCCCTCCACTTT. Its protein product is CASSLEVGPYYNSPLHF.